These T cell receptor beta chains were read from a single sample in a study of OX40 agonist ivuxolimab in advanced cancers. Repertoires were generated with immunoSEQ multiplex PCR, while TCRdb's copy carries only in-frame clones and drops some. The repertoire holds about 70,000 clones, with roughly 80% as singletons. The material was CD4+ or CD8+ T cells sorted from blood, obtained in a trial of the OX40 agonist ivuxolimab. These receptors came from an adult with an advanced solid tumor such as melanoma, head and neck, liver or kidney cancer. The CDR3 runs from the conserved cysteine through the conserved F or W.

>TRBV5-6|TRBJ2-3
CASSFQRAPSTDTQYF
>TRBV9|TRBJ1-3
CASSVGTGGAGGNTIYF
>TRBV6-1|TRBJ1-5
CASSEGGNQPQHF
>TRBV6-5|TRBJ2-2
CASSYTDATGELFF
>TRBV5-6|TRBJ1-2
CASSSLGLQWGPNYGYTF
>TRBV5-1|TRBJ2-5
CASSSTSGGYQETQYF
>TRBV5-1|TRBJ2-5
CASRGLAGGGETQYF
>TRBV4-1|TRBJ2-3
CASSQTLAGSSTDTQYF
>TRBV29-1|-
CSVGQQGTSGRAAEQYF
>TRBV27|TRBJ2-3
CASSLRAGSDTQYF
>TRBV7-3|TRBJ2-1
CASSLGTGGIYNEQFF
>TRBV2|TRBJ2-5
CASSDIVAGETQYF
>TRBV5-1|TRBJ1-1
CASSEDRGDVAFF